The clone carrying this T cell receptor beta chain was seen ten or more times. Antigen unknown. PBMCs stored at -80 C, 2 million in total, were the source of the unsorted libraries. The CDR3 spans 16 residues. Germline V gene sequence: CDR1 SGHDT, CDR2 YYEEEE. V dropped 0 bases and J dropped 2; count of bases not matched to a gene: 2. The sample comes from a study of neurological immune-mediated disorders. Every sequencing run returned over 200 million TCR-beta sequences, which were derived from 15-18 subjects. In TCRdb, the 5' RACE reads were re-called with MiXCR into one record per CDR3 protein. Of 27,000 or so distinct CDR3 sequences listed, around 16% are singletons. Whole-study results and caveats: None of the CDR3 amino acid sequences of expanded clones were shared across subjects, and this suggested private repertoires in all groups. HTLV-1-associated myelopathy displayed the greatest TCR clonal expansion, and multiple sclerosis exhibited the smallest, lower than that of healthy controls.

The TCR was taken from a man aged 70 or older in good health. Specimen: PBMCs. This rearrangement joins TRBV5-6 to TRBJ2-4; the match to TRBD2 covers 10 bases. CDR3 DNA: TGTGCCAGCAGCTTGGCGGGACTAGCGACCAAAAACATTCAGTACTTC. This codes for CASSLAGLATKNIQYF.